The clone carrying this TCR beta chain was seen more than once but under ten times. What it binds is unknown. The germline V and J ends were trimmed by 6 bases and 2 bases, with 17 bases remaining between them. The germline CDR1 and CDR2 sequences are LGHNT and FRNRAP. The CDR3 spans 16 residues. With a J-beta primer mix and a sample-barcoded 5' primer, a second PCR ran about 6 to 11 cycles. In TCRdb, the 5' RACE reads were re-called with MiXCR into one record per CDR3 protein. The profile shows around 1.5 million distinct CDR3 sequences, roughly 40% of them singletons. Each sample gave at least 7 million isolated PBMCs. The sample is drawn from a study of blood T cells in healthy people across ages. Whole-study results and caveats: When set beside aged donors, long-lived donors presented more naive CD4+ cells and higher diversity. As age increased, TCR beta diversity per million T cells fell in a roughly linear fashion.

The specimen was blood. The J gene is TRBJ1-5, the V gene TRBV12-5, with D perhaps matching TRBD1 (5 bases). The receptor's source is a woman between 18 and 30 years old in good health. This CDR3 reads CASGTGLGGGNQPQHF. In nucleotides, the CDR3 is TGTGCTAGTGGGACGGGACTCGGAGGGGGCAATCAGCCCCAGCATTTT.